This entry is about one T cell receptor (beta chain). Its antigen is as yet unknown. CDR1 is MNHEY, CDR2 SVGAGI, per germline. CDR3 size: 16 residues. Trimming at V came to 1 base and at J to 1 base, leaving 5 bases not matched to a gene. The PCR made use of 60 Vbeta and 13 Jbeta primers. Measured with immunoSEQ multiplex PCR; TCRdb has only the in-frame clones, and not every one. The sample lists 150,000 to 200,000 clones, around nine tenths occurring once. This specimen comes from a study of cytomegalovirus exposure and HLA in healthy donors. At the level of the study: Early on, a data release was issued that held roughly 80 million unique TCRs from HLA-typed donors. When fewer than 400 donors were genotyped, 80% to 90% of them were found to fall in the Caucasian-associated ancestry cluster. Study results and caveats: TRBV6-2, TRBV6-3 and some other V segments were unresolvable in 87-base-pair reads. Analysis was performed later, and it showed HLA-associated TCR beta chains to be more clonally expanded than equally common others.

V is TRBV6-5 and J is TRBJ1-1, with 8 nucleotides matching TRBD1. The sequencing sample was made of PBMCs. This receptor was identified in a woman aged 18-35 years in good health and CMV-seronegative. The CDR3 DNA reads TGTGCCAGCAGTTACTGGGCCGGGACAGGGAACACTGAAGCTTTCTTT. Translated: CASSYWAGTGNTEAFF.